Ten or more counts support the clone carrying this TCR beta chain. During construction of the library, unique molecular identifiers were attached to individual cDNA molecules for quantitative, reproducible TCR counting. TCRdb re-called the RACE reads with MiXCR, one entry per CDR3 protein. The data show roughly 56,000 distinct CDR3 sequences, with 9.5% to 10% seen just once and approximately 9.6% held by the top ten. This sample is part of a study of human T cells and chemical hapten exposure. The overall study: On around 2 cm by around 2 cm of upper inner arm skin, sensitization was performed with 2% DPC. All through the approximately 24-week study, the scalp of each patient received diphenylcyclopropenone doses weekly. From small differences in pooled library volume came most of the variation in per-sample TCR yields.

From germline, CDR1 is DFQATT and CDR2 SNEGSKA (reference sequence). The CDR3 spans 15 residues. Trimming removed 0 bases at V and 4 bases at J, with 13 bases between. As to time point: pre-sensitization, week 0. The treatment is: therapeutic diphenylcyclopropenone sensitization with weekly scalp DPC. Blood, whole and unfractionated, served as the source for total RNA extraction. V and J are TRBV20-1 and TRBJ1-5; D uncertain. This material consisted of whole blood, taken in connection with sensitization to the hapten diphenylcyclopropenone (DPC). The TCR was taken from a woman aged 25 to 45 with alopecia areata. Some clones in this sample may be carry-over from other donors' samples. CDR3: CSARDTPRPNQPQHF. CDR3 sequence (DNA): TGCAGTGCTAGAGATACCCCCCGACCAAATCAGCCCCAGCATTTT.